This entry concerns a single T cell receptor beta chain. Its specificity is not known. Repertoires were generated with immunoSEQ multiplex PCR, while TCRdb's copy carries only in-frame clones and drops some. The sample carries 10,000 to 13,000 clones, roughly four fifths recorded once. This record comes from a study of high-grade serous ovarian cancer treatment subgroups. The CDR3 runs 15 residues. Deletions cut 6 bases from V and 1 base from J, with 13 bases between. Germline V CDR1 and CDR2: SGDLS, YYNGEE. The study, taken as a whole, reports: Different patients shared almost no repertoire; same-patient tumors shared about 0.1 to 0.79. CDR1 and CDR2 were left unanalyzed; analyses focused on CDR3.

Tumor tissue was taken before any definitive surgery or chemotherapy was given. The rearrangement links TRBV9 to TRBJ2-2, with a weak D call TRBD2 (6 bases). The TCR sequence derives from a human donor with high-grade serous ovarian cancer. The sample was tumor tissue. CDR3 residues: CASTLWRENTGELFF. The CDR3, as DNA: TGTGCCAGCACCCTTTGGCGGGAGAACACCGGGGAGCTGTTTTTT.